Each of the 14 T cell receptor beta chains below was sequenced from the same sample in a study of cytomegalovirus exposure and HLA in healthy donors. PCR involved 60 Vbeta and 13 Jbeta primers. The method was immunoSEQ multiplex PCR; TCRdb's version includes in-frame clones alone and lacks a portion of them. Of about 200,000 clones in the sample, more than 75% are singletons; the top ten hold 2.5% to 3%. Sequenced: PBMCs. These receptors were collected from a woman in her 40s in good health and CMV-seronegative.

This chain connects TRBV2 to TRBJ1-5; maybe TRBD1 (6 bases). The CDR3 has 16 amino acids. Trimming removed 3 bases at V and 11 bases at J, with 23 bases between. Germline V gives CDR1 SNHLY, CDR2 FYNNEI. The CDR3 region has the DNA TGTGCCAGCAGTGACCTGGAGACAGGCGATCTTCAAGCCCAGCATTTT. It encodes CASSDLETGDLQAQHF.

In DNA form, the CDR3 reads TGTGCCAGCATGGCAGGATATGGCACCGGGGAGCTGTTTTTT. It encodes CASMAGYGTGELFF. The rearrangement links TRBV27 to TRBJ2-2, with D unresolved. This CDR3 has 14 residues. Trimming took off 7 bases at V and 4 bases at J, with 13 bases between the two ends. Germline lookup yields CDR1 MNHEY and CDR2 SMNVEV (reference sequence).

The CDR3 loop is CASSLGGGQTQYF. In DNA, the CDR3 is TGCGCCAGCAGCTTGGGCGGGGGCCAGACCCAGTACTTC. The chain links TRBV5-1 to TRBJ2-5, with D possibly matching TRBD2 (7 bases). The CDR3 totals 13 residues. Germline V gene lookup returns CDR1 SGHRS and CDR2 YFSETQ. V was cut by 0 bases and J by 6 bases, with 9 bases left in between.

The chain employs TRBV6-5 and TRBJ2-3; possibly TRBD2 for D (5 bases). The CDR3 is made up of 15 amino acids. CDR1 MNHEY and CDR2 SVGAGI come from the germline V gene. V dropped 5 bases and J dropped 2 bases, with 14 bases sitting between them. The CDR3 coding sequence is TGTGCCAGCAGTCCCATAACGGGGAACACAGATACGCAGTATTTT. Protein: CASSPITGNTDTQYF.

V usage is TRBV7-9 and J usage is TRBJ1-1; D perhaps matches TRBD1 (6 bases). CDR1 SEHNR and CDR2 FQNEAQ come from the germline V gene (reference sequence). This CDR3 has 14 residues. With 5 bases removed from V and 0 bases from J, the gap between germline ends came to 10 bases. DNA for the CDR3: TGTGCCAGCAGCCTTGCAGGGGTGAACACTGAAGCTTTCTTT. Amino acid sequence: CASSLAGVNTEAFF.

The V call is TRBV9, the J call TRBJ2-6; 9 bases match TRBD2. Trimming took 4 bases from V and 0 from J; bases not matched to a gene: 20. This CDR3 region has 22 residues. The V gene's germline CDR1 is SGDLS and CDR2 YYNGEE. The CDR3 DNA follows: TGTGCCAGCAGCCGTCCGGAGACAGCGCCTAGCGGGACGTTCTCTGGGGCCAACGTCCTGACTTTC. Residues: CASSRPETAPSGTFSGANVLTF.

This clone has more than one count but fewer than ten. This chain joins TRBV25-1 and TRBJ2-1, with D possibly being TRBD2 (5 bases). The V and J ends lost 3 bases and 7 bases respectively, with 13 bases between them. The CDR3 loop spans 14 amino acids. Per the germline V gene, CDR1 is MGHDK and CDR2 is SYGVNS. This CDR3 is CASSDVRRWNEQFF. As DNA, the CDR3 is TGTGCCAGCAGTGACGTCCGGAGGTGGAATGAGCAGTTCTTC.

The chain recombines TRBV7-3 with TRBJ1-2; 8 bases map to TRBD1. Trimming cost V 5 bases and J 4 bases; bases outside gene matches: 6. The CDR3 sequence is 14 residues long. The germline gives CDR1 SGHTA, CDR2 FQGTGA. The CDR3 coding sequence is TGTGCCAGCAGCAACCAGGGGGCGGGCTATGGCTACACCTTC. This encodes CASSNQGAGYGYTF.

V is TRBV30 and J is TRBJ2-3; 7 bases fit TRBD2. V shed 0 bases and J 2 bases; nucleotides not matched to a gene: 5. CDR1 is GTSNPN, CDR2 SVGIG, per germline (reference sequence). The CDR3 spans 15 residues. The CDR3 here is CAWSVGTTNTDTQYF. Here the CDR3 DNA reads TGTGCCTGGAGTGTAGGGACTACGAACACAGATACGCAGTATTTT.

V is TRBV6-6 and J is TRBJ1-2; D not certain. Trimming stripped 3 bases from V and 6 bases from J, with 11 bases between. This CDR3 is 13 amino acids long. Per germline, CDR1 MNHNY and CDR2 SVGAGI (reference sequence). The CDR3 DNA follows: TGTGCCAGCAGTTATCTCTTCACGGATGGCTACACCTTC. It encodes CASSYLFTDGYTF.

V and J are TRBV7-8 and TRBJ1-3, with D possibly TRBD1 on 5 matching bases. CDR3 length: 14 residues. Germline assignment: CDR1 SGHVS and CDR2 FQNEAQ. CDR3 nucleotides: TGTGCTATCACAGGCTCTTCCTCTGGAAACACCATATATTTT. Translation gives CAITGSSSGNTIYF.

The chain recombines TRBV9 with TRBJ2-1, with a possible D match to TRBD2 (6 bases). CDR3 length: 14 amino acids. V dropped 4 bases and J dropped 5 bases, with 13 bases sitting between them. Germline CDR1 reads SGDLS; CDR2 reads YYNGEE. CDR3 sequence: CASSPPGVDNEQFF. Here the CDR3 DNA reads TGTGCCAGCAGCCCTCCGGGAGTAGACAATGAGCAGTTCTTC.

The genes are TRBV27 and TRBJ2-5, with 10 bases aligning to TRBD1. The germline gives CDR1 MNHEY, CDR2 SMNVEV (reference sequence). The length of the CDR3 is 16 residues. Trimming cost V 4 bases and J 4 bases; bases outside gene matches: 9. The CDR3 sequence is CASSSSGTGVGETQYF. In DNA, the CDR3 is TGTGCCAGCAGTTCATCCGGGACAGGGGTAGGAGAGACCCAGTACTTC.

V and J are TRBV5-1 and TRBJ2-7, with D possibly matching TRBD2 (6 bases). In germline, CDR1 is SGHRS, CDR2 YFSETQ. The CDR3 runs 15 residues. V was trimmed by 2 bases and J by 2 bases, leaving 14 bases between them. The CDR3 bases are TGCGCCAGCAGCTTCGACGGGAGTGCCACCTACGAGCAGTACTTC. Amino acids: CASSFDGSATYEQYF.